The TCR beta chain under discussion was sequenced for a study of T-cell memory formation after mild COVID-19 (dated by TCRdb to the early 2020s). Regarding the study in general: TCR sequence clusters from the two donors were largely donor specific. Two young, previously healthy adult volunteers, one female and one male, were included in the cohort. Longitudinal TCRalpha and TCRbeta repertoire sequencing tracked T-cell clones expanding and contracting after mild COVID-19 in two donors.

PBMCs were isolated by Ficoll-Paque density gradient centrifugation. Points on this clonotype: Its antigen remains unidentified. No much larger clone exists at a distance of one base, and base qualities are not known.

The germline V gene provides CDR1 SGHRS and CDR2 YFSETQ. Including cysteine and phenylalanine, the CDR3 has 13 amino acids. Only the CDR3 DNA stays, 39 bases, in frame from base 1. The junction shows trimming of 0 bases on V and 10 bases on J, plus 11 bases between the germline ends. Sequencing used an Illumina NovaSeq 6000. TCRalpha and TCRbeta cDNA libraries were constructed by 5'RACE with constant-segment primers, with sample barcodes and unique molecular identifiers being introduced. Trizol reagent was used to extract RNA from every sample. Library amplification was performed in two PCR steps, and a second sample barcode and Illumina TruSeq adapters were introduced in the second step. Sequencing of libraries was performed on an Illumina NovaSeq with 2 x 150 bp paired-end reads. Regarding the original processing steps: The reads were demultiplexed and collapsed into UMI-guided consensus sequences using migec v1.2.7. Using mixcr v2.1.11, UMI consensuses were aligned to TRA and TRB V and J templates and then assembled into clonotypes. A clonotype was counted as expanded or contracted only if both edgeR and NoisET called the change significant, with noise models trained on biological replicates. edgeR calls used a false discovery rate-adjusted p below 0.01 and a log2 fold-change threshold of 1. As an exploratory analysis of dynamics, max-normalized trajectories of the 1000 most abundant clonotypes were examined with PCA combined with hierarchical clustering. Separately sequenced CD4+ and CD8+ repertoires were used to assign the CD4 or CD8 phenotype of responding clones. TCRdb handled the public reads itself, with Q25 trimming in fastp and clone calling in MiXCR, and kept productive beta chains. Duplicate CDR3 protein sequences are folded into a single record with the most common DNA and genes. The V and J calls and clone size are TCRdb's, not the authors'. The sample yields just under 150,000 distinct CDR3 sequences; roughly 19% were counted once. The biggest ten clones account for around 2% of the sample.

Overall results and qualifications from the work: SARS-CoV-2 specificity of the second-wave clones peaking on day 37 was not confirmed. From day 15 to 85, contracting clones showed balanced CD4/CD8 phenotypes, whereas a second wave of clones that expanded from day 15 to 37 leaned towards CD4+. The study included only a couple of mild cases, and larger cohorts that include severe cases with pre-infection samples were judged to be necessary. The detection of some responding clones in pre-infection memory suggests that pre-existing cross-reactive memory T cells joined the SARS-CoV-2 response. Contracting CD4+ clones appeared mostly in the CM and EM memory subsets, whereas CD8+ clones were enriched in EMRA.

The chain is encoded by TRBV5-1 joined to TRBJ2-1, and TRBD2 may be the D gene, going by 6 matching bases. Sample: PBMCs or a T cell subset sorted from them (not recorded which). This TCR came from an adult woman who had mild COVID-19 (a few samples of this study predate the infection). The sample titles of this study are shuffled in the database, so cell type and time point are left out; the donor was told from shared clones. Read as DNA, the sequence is TGCGCCAGCAGCTTGGAAGCGGGCTCCGAGCAGTTCTTC. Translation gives CASSLEAGSEQFF.